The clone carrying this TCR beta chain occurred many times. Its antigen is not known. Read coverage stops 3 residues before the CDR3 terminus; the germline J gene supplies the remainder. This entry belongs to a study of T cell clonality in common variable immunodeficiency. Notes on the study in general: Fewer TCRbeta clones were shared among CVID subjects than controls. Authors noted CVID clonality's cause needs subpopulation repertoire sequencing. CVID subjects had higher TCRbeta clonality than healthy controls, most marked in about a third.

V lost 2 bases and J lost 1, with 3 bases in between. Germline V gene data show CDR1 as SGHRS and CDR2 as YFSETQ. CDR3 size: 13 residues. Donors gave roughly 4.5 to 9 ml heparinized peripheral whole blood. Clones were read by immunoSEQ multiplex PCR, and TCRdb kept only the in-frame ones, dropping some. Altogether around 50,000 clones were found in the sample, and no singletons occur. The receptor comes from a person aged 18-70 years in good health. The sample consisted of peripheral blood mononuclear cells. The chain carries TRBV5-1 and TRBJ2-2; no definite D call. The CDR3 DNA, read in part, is TGCGCCAGCAGCTTAGGGAACACCGGGGAG. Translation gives CASSLGNTGE. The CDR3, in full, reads CASSLGNTGELFF.